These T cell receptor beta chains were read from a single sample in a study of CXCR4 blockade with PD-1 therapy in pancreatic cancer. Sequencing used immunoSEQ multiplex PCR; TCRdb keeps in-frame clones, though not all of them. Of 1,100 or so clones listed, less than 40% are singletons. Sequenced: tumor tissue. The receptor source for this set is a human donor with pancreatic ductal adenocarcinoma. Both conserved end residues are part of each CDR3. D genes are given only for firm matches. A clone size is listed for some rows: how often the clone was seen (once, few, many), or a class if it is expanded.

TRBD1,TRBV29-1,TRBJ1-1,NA,CSVADRGETEAFF,TGCAGCGTTGCAGACAGGGGTGAAACTGAAGCTTTCTTT
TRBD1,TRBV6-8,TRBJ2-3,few,CASSMRARGRPSTDTQYF,TGTGCCAGCAGTATGCGGGCGAGGGGGCGACCTAGCACAGATACGCAGTATTTT
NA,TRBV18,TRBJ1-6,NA,CASSPYQDSLNSPLHF,TGTGCCAGCTCACCGTATCAGGACAGTCTTAATTCACCCCTCCACTTT
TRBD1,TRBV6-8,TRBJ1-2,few,CASIRGPGANYGYTF,TGTGCCAGCATAAGGGGGCCGGGAGCTAACTATGGCTACACCTTC
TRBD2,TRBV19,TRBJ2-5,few,CASSIAASGGQYF,TGTGCCAGTAGTATAGCGGCTAGCGGGGGGCAGTACTTC
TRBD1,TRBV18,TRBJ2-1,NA,CASSPQGQGNEQFF,TGTGCCAGCTCACCACAGGGACAGGGTAATGAGCAGTTCTTC
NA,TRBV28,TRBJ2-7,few,CASSFRRFGYEQYF,TGTGCCAGCAGTTTCCGGCGGTTTGGTTACGAGCAGTACTTC
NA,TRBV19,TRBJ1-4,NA,CASSLSIGRAGGEKLFF,TGTGCCAGTAGTCTATCAATCGGCAGGGCGGGAGGTGAAAAACTGTTTTTT
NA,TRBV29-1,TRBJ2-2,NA,CSVSLARNTGELFF,TGCAGCGTTAGTCTAGCGCGAAACACCGGGGAGCTGTTTTTT
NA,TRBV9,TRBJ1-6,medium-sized,CASSVAGFSSYNSPLHF,TGTGCCAGCAGCGTAGCGGGCTTCAGCTCCTATAATTCACCCCTCCACTTT